The TCR beta chain under discussion was sequenced for a study of T-cell memory formation after mild COVID-19. At the level of the study: TCR clusters were mostly donor specific.

The CDR3 loop spans 15 amino acids. CDR1 is KGHSH, CDR2 LQKENI, per germline. V was shortened by 3 bases and J by 6 bases, with 16 bases between the two germline ends. With constant-segment primers, 5'RACE yielded cDNA libraries of TCR alpha and TCR beta that carried sample barcodes and UMIs. TCRdb fed the 5' RACE reads into MiXCR, producing one record per CDR3 protein. The sample records a few hundred thousand distinct CDR3 sequences, under 12% being singletons. Notes on the study in general: Prior to infection, memory already included some responding clones, suggesting cross-reactive memory joined. Contracting clones from day 15 to 85 had balanced CD4/CD8; later expanders favoured CD4+.

A note on this clonotype: Its specificity is not known.

The rearrangement links TRBV18 to TRBJ2-3, with TRBD1 as a possible D gene (6 bases). Source material: PBMCs or a T cell subset sorted from them (not recorded which). The source is a man aged 18 to 29 who had mild COVID-19 (a few samples of this study predate the infection). Cell type and time point are not known. The CDR3 DNA sequence: TGTGCCAGCTCACCGGTCGGACAGAGTTCCGATACGCAGTATTTT. Its translation: CASSPVGQSSDTQYF.